One and the same sample provided the 30 T cell receptor beta chains below, sequenced in a study of cytomegalovirus exposure and HLA in healthy donors (dated by TCRdb to the late 2010s). The library was generated by the immunoSEQ multiplex PCR assay. For the multiplex PCR, a mixture combining 60 forward primers for TCR Vbeta segments and 13 reverse primers for TCR Jbeta segments was used. TCRdb obtained this table from immuneACCESS and retained in-frame rearrangements with V and J assigned. These tables miss some clones; where compared with another copy, unresolved V genes account for less than half of the shortfall, and the remainder is unexplained. The sample has 140,000 to 150,000 clones on record, around 10% of them singletons. The top ten hold over 1.5% of the sample. Sequencing input: PBMCs. The source of these receptors is a male donor in good health and CMV-seronegative.

In its sample, this clone was seen a few times. The CDR3 region has the DNA TGTGCCAGCAGCTTGGGTCCTAGAGTTTGGGATACGCAGTATTTT. This gives the protein CASSLGPRVWDTQYF. V gene TRBV5-5 combines with J gene TRBJ2-3; D not certain. The CDR3 covers 15 residues. Germline V gene lookup returns CDR1 SGHKS and CDR2 YYEKEE (reference sequence). V shed 0 bases and J shed 6 bases, with 14 bases lying between them. Based on the CDR3 plus reference TRBV5-5 and TRBJ2-3, the full variable domain is DAGVTQSPTHLIKTRGQQVTLRCSPISGHKSVSWYQQVLGQGPQFIFQYYEKEERGRGNFPDRFSARQFPNYSSELNVNALLLGDSALYLCASSLGPRVWDTQYFGPGTRLTVL.

This clone was found a few times. This chain joins TRBV9 and TRBJ1-2, with TRBD1 matching 10 bases. The CDR3 is made up of 14 amino acids. The trim removed 4 bases at V and 4 bases at J, leaving 4 bases unmatched. Germline-derived CDR1 and CDR2 are SGDLS and YYNGEE. DNA for the CDR3: TGTGCCAGCAGCTCGGGACAGGGGTCCTATGGCTACACCTTC. This sequence encodes CASSSGQGSYGYTF.

The rearrangement uses TRBV5-5 and TRBJ1-1; D gene ambiguous. Germline V gene data show CDR1 as SGHKS and CDR2 as YYEKEE (reference sequence). The length of the CDR3 is 15 residues. V was trimmed by 4 bases and J by 1 base, leaving 14 bases between them. CDR3: CASSPKAPGNTEAFF. The CDR3 coding sequence is TGTGCCAGCAGCCCGAAGGCCCCGGGGAACACTGAAGCTTTCTTT.

This rearrangement joins TRBV7-2 to TRBJ2-7; the match to TRBD1 covers 7 bases. CDR3 length: 13 residues. V shed 2 bases and J 2 bases; nucleotides not matched to a gene: 0. Germline loops: CDR1 SGHTA, CDR2 FQGNSA. The CDR3 spells CASSLTGAYEQYF. The CDR3, as DNA: TGTGCCAGCAGCTTAACAGGGGCCTACGAGCAGTACTTC. The variable domain in full, with the rest retrieved from reference TRBV7-2 and TRBJ2-7, is GAGVSQSPSNKVTEKGKDVELRCDPISGHTALYWYRQSLGQGLEFLIYFQGNSAPDKSGLPSDRFSAERTGGSVSTLTIQRTQQEDSAVYLCASSLTGAYEQYFGPGTRLTVT.

This clone has only a few counts. The chain is built from TRBV28 and TRBJ2-7; D unclear. The V gene's germline CDR1 is MDHEN and CDR2 SYDVKM. CDR3 length: 13 residues. V lost 7 bases and J lost 2, with 12 bases in between. The CDR3 DNA follows: TGTGCCAGCATTCAGGCACGACCCTACGAGCAGTACTTC. This codes for CASIQARPYEQYF.

J is TRBJ2-1 and V is TRBV4-1, with 9 bases identical to TRBD1. The CDR3 runs 15 residues. CDR1 is MGHRA, CDR2 YSYEKL, per germline. Trimming removed 0 bases from V and 4 bases from J; junction bases left unmatched: 1. The CDR3 is CASSQEGTGYNEQFF. DNA of the CDR3: TGCGCCAGCAGCCAAGAAGGGACAGGGTACAATGAGCAGTTCTTC.

In this sample, this clone turned up a few times. The J gene is TRBJ2-5, the V gene TRBV9, with 10 positions matching TRBD1. The ends lost 4 bases at V and 5 bases at J; junction bases unmatched: 5. Germline assignment: CDR1 SGDLS and CDR2 YYNGEE. The CDR3 extends over 14 amino acids. CDR3 region: CASSTGTGVETQYF. CDR3 in DNA: TGTGCCAGCAGCACAGGGACAGGGGTTGAGACCCAGTACTTC. The whole variable domain, remainder taken from reference TRBV9 and TRBJ2-5, is DSGVTQTPKHLITATGQRVTLRCSPRSGDLSVYWYQQSLDQGLQFLIQYYNGEERAKGNILERFSAQQFPDLHSELNLSSLELGDSALYFCASSTGTGVETQYFGPGTRLLVL.

This clone appeared a few times. The J gene is TRBJ1-1, the V gene TRBV5-5, with D unclear. There are 12 residues in the CDR3. The germline V and J ends were trimmed by 7 bases and 1 base, with 8 bases remaining between them. Germline CDR1 is SGHKS and CDR2 is YYEKEE (reference sequence). The CDR3 DNA reads TGTGCCAGCCGGGGTGAGAACACTGAAGCTTTCTTT. It translates to CASRGENTEAFF.

This clone has just a few counts. This chain joins TRBV6-5 and TRBJ2-3; D is unclear. The CDR3 has 14 amino acids. Between the trimmed V and J ends, which lost 5 bases and 11 bases, there was a span of 20 bases. Per germline, CDR1 MNHEY and CDR2 SVGAGI. The CDR3, as DNA: TGTGCCAGCAGTAACACCAGGTCGAGTTTTAAGCAGTATTTT. Translating it yields CASSNTRSSFKQYF.

This clone was recorded a few times. The V and J genes are TRBV6-1 and TRBJ2-7, with 7 positions matching TRBD1. Germline loops: CDR1 MNHNS, CDR2 SASEGT. This CDR3 contains 14 residues. Losses at the gene ends were 7 bases for V and 4 bases for J; bases not matched to a gene: 10. CDR3 in DNA: TGTGCCAGCAATATACCGGGACAGATTTACGAGCAGTACTTC. Translated, it gives CASNIPGQIYEQYF.

Regarding this clone: In the same sample, other DNA sequences code for this CDR3. This chain's CDR3 is CASSLTSGVTDTQYF. For the CDR3, the DNA is TGTGCCAGCAGTCTGACTAGCGGGGTGACAGATACGCAGTATTTT. The V call is TRBV7-9, the J call TRBJ2-3; 11 nucleotides match TRBD2. The CDR3 length is 15 residues. CDR1 SEHNR and CDR2 FQNEAQ come from the germline V gene (reference sequence). With V trimmed by 6 bases and J by 3 bases, 5 bases remained unmatched.

This clone came up a few times. V and J are TRBV19 and TRBJ2-5; a possible D gene is TRBD2 (5 bases). CDR1 and CDR2 from the germline V gene are LNHDA and SQIVND (reference sequence). V lost 3 bases and J 2 bases, leaving 13 bases between the germline ends. CDR3 size: 15 residues. CDR3 amino acids: CASSMGYGVQETQYF. CDR3 DNA: TGTGCCAGTAGTATGGGATACGGGGTTCAAGAGACCCAGTACTTC.

In this sample, this clone turned up a few times. The chain combines TRBV5-6 with TRBJ1-1; D unclear. Germline V gene data show CDR1 as SGHDT and CDR2 as YYEEEE. Trimming cost V 0 bases and J 1 base, with 7 bases left between them. This CDR3 has 14 amino acids. The CDR3 here is CASSLGRRNTEAFF. DNA for the CDR3: TGTGCCAGCAGCTTGGGCAGAAGGAACACTGAAGCTTTCTTT.

The rearrangement joins TRBV27 to TRBJ1-4, with TRBD1 identical over 7 bases. V dropped 5 bases and J dropped 8; count of bases not matched to a gene: 8. The CDR3 sequence is 14 residues long. Germline V gene data show CDR1 as MNHEY and CDR2 as SMNVEV (reference sequence). CDR3 sequence (DNA): TGTGCCAGCAGTCGCAGGGGGGCATGGGAAAAACTGTTTTTT. Its translation: CASSRRGAWEKLFF.

The sample holds a few counts of this clone. The V gene is TRBV19, the J gene TRBJ1-2, with TRBD1 matching over 8 bases. The CDR3 loop spans 12 amino acids. Germline CDR1 is LNHDA and CDR2 is SQIVND (reference sequence). With 6 bases clipped from V and 3 bases from J, the junction kept 0 bases outside the gene matches. Here the CDR3 reads CASRDRDYGYTF. The CDR3 coding sequence is TGTGCCAGTAGGGACAGGGACTATGGCTACACCTTC.

This clone was counted between two and nine times. The V gene is TRBV29-1, the J gene TRBJ2-7; weak D call: TRBD2 (6 bases). Trimming took 4 bases from V and 5 from J, leaving 9 bases between them. The germline V gene has CDR1 SQVTM and CDR2 ANQGSEA. This CDR3 region has 11 residues. CDR3: CSVVGTDEQYF. The CDR3, as DNA: TGCAGCGTTGTGGGGACTGACGAGCAGTACTTC.

The gene calls are TRBV28 and TRBJ1-2; the match to TRBD1 covers 9 bases. Losses at the gene ends were 7 bases for V and 5 bases for J; bases not matched to a gene: 5. Germline CDR1 and CDR2: MDHEN and SYDVKM. CDR3 length: 13 amino acids. As DNA, the CDR3 is TGTGCCAGCATGATGACAGGGGGGTATGGCTACACCTTC. The encoded protein is CASMMTGGYGYTF.

With regard to this clone: The sample has other DNA sequences that encode this CDR3 too. This chain uses TRBV4-3 with TRBJ1-6, with a tentative D call TRBD1 (5 bases). V lost 1 base to trimming and J lost 7 bases, with 8 bases between them. The CDR3 contains 14 residues. Germline CDR1 is LGHNA and CDR2 is YSLEER. The DNA of the CDR3 is TGCGCCAGCAGCCAAGGGGGCGAGAATTCACCCCTCCACTTT. Protein sequence: CASSQGGENSPLHF.

This clone was counted between two and nine times. The chain links TRBV4-1 to TRBJ1-4; D call uncertain. Trimming removed 0 bases at V and 5 bases at J, with 22 bases between. The CDR3 has 19 amino acids. CDR1 and CDR2 from the germline V gene are MGHRA and YSYEKL. The CDR3 loop reads CASSQDRRVRGRANEKLFF. The CDR3, as DNA: TGCGCCAGCAGCCAAGATAGAAGGGTCCGGGGTCGTGCAAATGAAAAACTGTTTTTT.

The chain carries TRBV6-1 and TRBJ1-2, with D possibly TRBD1 on 6 matching bases. The V and J ends lost 6 bases and 8 bases respectively, with 19 bases between them. The CDR3 contains 14 residues. The germline V gene encodes CDR1 MNHNS and CDR2 SASEGT. DNA for the CDR3: TGTGCCAGCAGGGCCCCCCATTACAGGGACGGCTACACCTTC. Translating gives CASRAPHYRDGYTF.

The rearrangement uses TRBV5-4 and TRBJ2-5; D ambiguous. From germline, CDR1 is SGHNT and CDR2 YYREEE (reference sequence). This CDR3 contains 17 residues. V dropped 3 bases and J dropped 0 bases, with 18 bases sitting between them. The CDR3 region is CASSSQLGVEYQETQYF. The CDR3 region has the DNA TGTGCCAGCAGCTCTCAGCTCGGAGTTGAGTACCAAGAGACCCAGTACTTC.

This clone was picked up a small number of times. The J gene is TRBJ1-2, the V gene TRBV30; the match to TRBD1 covers 10 bases. CDR1 GTSNPN and CDR2 SVGIG come from the germline V gene (reference sequence). This CDR3 spans 11 amino acids. This chain's CDR3 is CAWDRGYGYTF. The CDR3 DNA reads as TGTGCATGGGACAGGGGCTATGGCTACACCTTC.

The chain has TRBV7-2 and TRBJ2-7; 7 bases are a match to TRBD2. The ends lost 4 bases at V and 2 bases at J; junction bases unmatched: 5. CDR3 length: 14 amino acids. The V gene's germline CDR1 is SGHTA and CDR2 FQGNSA. CDR3 protein: CASSSAGATYEQYF. The CDR3 DNA reads as TGTGCCAGCAGCTCGGCGGGAGCCACCTACGAGCAGTACTTC. Looking up the rest from reference TRBV7-2 and TRBJ2-7 gives the full variable domain: GAGVSQSPSNKVTEKGKDVELRCDPISGHTALYWYRQSLGQGLEFLIYFQGNSAPDKSGLPSDRFSAERTGGSVSTLTIQRTQQEDSAVYLCASSSAGATYEQYFGPGTRLTVT.

The chain carries TRBV19 and TRBJ1-5, with TRBD1 as a possible D gene (6 bases). V was trimmed by 10 bases and J by 4 bases, leaving 14 bases between them. In germline, CDR1 is LNHDA, CDR2 SQIVND (reference sequence). The CDR3 runs 13 residues. CDR3 region: CATRGGRNQPQHF. CDR3 sequence (DNA): TGTGCCACCAGAGGGGGTCGGAATCAGCCCCAGCATTTT.

The V gene is TRBV19, the J gene TRBJ2-7; 14 bases align to TRBD2. V lost 4 bases to trimming and J lost 5 bases; unmatched junction nucleotides: 10. The CDR3 extends over 17 amino acids. Germline V gene lookup returns CDR1 LNHDA and CDR2 SQIVND (reference sequence). The CDR3 bases are TGTGCCAGTAGTACAGGACTAGCGGGGGGCCTCATCGACGAGCAGTACTTC. Its translation is CASSTGLAGGLIDEQYF.

The chain links TRBV6-1 to TRBJ2-7; the match to TRBD1 covers 11 bases. V lost 11 bases and J lost 6; bases outside the gene matches: 9. Looked up from germline, CDR1 is MNHNS and CDR2 is SASEGT. The length of the CDR3 is 13 residues. CDR3 in amino acids: CAVGGQGVSEQYF. CDR3 nucleotides: TGTGCCGTTGGGGGACAGGGGGTTAGCGAGCAGTACTTC.

J is TRBJ2-1 and V is TRBV5-6; D possibly corresponds to TRBD2 (6 bases). CDR1 and CDR2 (germline): SGHDT, YYEEEE. V lost 1 base and J 7 bases, leaving 15 bases between the germline ends. The CDR3 is 15 amino acids. The CDR3 DNA sequence: TGTGCCAGCAGCTTGTTACTAGCTGGTGGGAATGAGCAGTTCTTC. Amino acid sequence: CASSLLLAGGNEQFF.

This clone turned up a few times. Other DNA sequences in this specimen translate into the identical CDR3. As DNA, the CDR3 is TGTGCCAGCAGCCTCGGACAGATGAACACTGAAGCTTTCTTT. This gives the protein CASSLGQMNTEAFF. The chain links TRBV7-6 to TRBJ1-1, with D maybe TRBD1 (6 bases). The germline CDR1 and CDR2 sequences are SGHVS and FNYEAQ. Trimming left V 5 bases short and J 0 bases short, with 10 bases between. The CDR3 has 14 amino acids.

In this sample, this clone turned up a few times. This chain uses TRBV19 with TRBJ2-3, with a possible D match to TRBD2 (5 bases). This CDR3 contains 16 residues. V lost 2 bases to trimming and J lost 6 bases, with 18 bases between them. CDR1 is LNHDA and CDR2 is SQIVND in the germline V gene (reference sequence). For the CDR3, the DNA is TGTGCCAGTAGTATACAGGATAGGAGGTTCGGTGATACGCAGTATTTT. Translating it yields CASSIQDRRFGDTQYF.

The CDR3 nucleotides read TGCGCCAGCAGCTTGGAATTTCGGGACAGGGGTTGGAGTTCGAACACTGAAGCTTTCTTT. Amino acid sequence: CASSLEFRDRGWSSNTEAFF. The genes are TRBV5-1 and TRBJ1-1; 10 bases line up with TRBD1. Germline V gives CDR1 SGHRS, CDR2 YFSETQ. V lost 0 bases and J lost 1; bases outside the gene matches: 15. The CDR3 consists of 20 residues. Full variable domain (missing parts from reference TRBV5-1 and TRBJ1-1): KAGVTQTPRYLIKTRGQQVTLSCSPISGHRSVSWYQQTPGQGLQFLFEYFSETQRNKGNFPGRFSGRQFSNSRSEMNVSTLELGDSALYLCASSLEFRDRGWSSNTEAFFGQGTRLTVV.